This TCR beta chain was recovered during a study of tissue T cells after allogeneic stem cell transplantation. Overall study results and limits: Blood and spleen captured only part of the tissue TCR repertoire. Motif-based clustering found tissue-specific repertoire signatures shared across patients, though few clones were shared. Some tissue clones might be persisting host cells; their alloreactivity or antigen specificity was not determined.

This CDR3 is built from 14 residues. After removal of 4 bases from V and 1 base from J, the junction contained 1 base not matched to a gene. The germline CDR1 and CDR2 sequences are LGHDT and YNNKQL (reference sequence). Measured with immunoSEQ multiplex PCR; TCRdb has only the in-frame clones, and not every one. The sample yields approximately 22,000 clones, approximately 77% seen once. A word on this clone: Antigen: not known. Gene names and germline refer to mouse. The read comes to an end 1 residue before the CDR3 does, leaving the germline J gene to fill in the end.

Sequencing was performed on spleen. This rearrangement joins TRBV4 to TRBJ1-1; 9 nucleotides agree with TRBD1. The sequence came from a female BALB/c mouse in good health. The mouse strain carries the MHC haplotype H2-d. CDR3 bases read: TGTGCCAGCAGCTTGGGACAGGGGAACACAGAAGTCTTC. This codes for CASSLGQGNTEVF. The complete CDR3 protein is CASSLGQGNTEVFF.